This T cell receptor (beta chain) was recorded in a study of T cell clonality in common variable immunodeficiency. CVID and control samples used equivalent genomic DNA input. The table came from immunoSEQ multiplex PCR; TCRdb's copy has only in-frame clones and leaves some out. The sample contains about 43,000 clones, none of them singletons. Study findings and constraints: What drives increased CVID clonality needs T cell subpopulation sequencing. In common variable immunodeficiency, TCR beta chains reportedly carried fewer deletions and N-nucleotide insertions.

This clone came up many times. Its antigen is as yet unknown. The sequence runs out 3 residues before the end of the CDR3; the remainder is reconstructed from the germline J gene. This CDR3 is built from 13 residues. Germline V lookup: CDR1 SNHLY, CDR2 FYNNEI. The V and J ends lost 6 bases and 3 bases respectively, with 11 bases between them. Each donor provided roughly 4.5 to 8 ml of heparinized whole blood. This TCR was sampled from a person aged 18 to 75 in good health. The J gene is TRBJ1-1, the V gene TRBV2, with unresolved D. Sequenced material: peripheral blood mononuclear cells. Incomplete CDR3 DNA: TGTGCCAGCAGGTCACCTAGAGACACTGAA. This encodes CASRSPRDTE. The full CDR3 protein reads CASRSPRDTEAFF. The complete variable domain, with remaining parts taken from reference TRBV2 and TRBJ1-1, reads EPEVTQTPSHQVTQMGQEVILRCVPISNHLYFYWYRQILGQKVEFLVSFYNNEISEKSEIFDDQFSVERPDGSNFTLKIRSTKLEDSAMYFCASRSPRDTEAFFGQGTRLTVV.